The clone carrying this T cell receptor beta chain was detected only once. This entry is derived from a study of cytomegalovirus exposure and HLA in healthy donors. Trimming cost V 4 bases and J 5 bases, with 14 bases left between them. The CDR3 sequence is 14 residues long. The germline V gene has CDR1 SEHNR and CDR2 FQNEAQ (reference sequence). The PCR used 60 Vbeta and 13 Jbeta primers. Here immunoSEQ multiplex PCR was the method, and the copy in TCRdb shows in-frame clones only, minus some. The sample has under 200,000 clones, approximately 83% seen once; the top ten hold approximately 8.5%. This chain connects TRBV7-9 to TRBJ2-5; possible D gene TRBD1, 5 bases. The clonotype comes from a man younger than 30 in good health and CMV-seropositive. The sample was PBMCs. The CDR3 bases are TGTGCCAGCAGCTACGTTGGGGCCCTGGAGACCCAGTACTTC. Translation: CASSYVGALETQYF.